The present T cell receptor (beta chain) was sequenced within a study of OX40 agonist ivuxolimab in advanced cancers. Overall study: Hepatocellular carcinoma, melanoma, renal cell or head and neck cancer occurred in dose-escalation patients. Aged about 20 to 85 with a mean of around 60 years, they were approximately 80% male. Study-level findings and limits: Fewer expanded clones were found on average in CD4+ than in CD8+ T cells. Among the lowest peripheral clonal expansion occurred in 0.1-3.0 mg/kg partial responders.

This clone appeared once. Its antigen remains unidentified. Profiling relied on immunoSEQ multiplex PCR, and the TCRdb table lists in-frame clones only, not all of them. The sample contains roughly 83,000 clones, 75% to 95% of which appear only once. CDR3 size: 14 residues. Germline CDR1 is MNHEY and CDR2 is SVGAGI. V lost 10 bases and J lost 3, with 16 bases in between. The genes are TRBV6-5 and TRBJ2-1; weak D call: TRBD2 (5 bases). The TCR comes from an adult with an advanced solid tumor such as melanoma, head and neck, liver or kidney cancer. This specimen consisted of CD4+ or CD8+ T cells sorted from blood, obtained in a trial of the OX40 agonist ivuxolimab. As DNA, the CDR3 is TGTGCCACGAAAGGGAGCAGGATCTACAATGAGCAGTTCTTC. It translates to CATKGSRIYNEQFF.